These T cell receptor beta chains were read from a single sample in a study of blood T cell repertoires in COVID-19. This table comes from immunoSEQ multiplex PCR, and its TCRdb copy is limited to in-frame clones, with some not included. The sample lists over 90,000 clones, 88% occurring once. The sample was peripheral blood. Receptors were obtained from a human donor in a cohort sampled during active COVID-19. CDR3s include the opening cysteine and the closing phenylalanine or tryptophan. The D gene is left open where the match is weak. Size is omitted from some rows. Given values are once, few, many or a class for expanded clones.

D	size	V	length	J	CDR3	DNA
TRBD1	NA	TRBV19	16	TRBJ2-5	CASSILGTGSRETQYF	TGTGCCAGTAGTATTCTCGGGACAGGGTCTCGGGAGACCCAGTACTTC
TRBD1	NA	TRBV11-2	16	TRBJ1-2	CASTDFRDRPPYGYTF	TGTGCCAGCACCGATTTCCGGGACAGGCCACCGTATGGCTACACCTTC
NA	NA	TRBV30	15	TRBJ1-2	CAWSVWGGTNYGYTF	TGTGCCTGGAGTGTATGGGGAGGGACTAACTATGGCTACACCTTC
NA	NA	TRBV18	15	TRBJ2-4	CASSPQGLPKNIQYF	TGTGCCAGCTCACCCCAGGGGCTACCCAAAAACATTCAGTACTTC
NA	NA	TRBV18	14	TRBJ2-3	CAVRTDSKPDTQYF	TGTGCCGTACGGACGGACAGTAAGCCAGATACGCAGTATTTT
TRBD1	once	TRBV7-8	14	TRBJ1-3	CASSLTGGQNTIYF	TGTGCCAGCAGCTTAACAGGGGGGCAAAACACCATATATTTT
NA	NA	TRBV30	12	TRBJ2-7	CAWSSGDYEQYF	TGTGCCTGGAGTAGCGGAGACTACGAGCAGTACTTC
NA	NA	TRBV19	16	TRBJ1-5	CASSIGGGLLDQPQHF	TGTGCCAGTAGTATAGGGGGGGGGCTCTTGGATCAGCCCCAGCATTTT
NA	once	TRBV30	13	TRBJ1-2	CAWSALRGIGYTF	TGTGCCTGGAGTGCCTTAAGAGGGATCGGCTACACCTTC
TRBD2	NA	TRBV3-1/TRBV3-2	15	TRBJ2-5	CASSGLAGGGETQYF	TGTGCCAGCAGCGGTCTAGCGGGGGGCGGGGAGACCCAGTACTTC
NA	NA	TRBV15	16	TRBJ1-4	CATSRDLGVSNEKLFF	TGTGCCACCAGCAGAGATTTGGGCGTTTCTAATGAAAAACTGTTTTTT
TRBD1	NA	TRBV7-3	13	TRBJ1-1	CASSYDRGTEAFF	TGTGCCAGCAGCTATGACAGGGGCACTGAAGCTTTCTTT
NA	NA	TRBV11-3	16	TRBJ1-1	CASSPGGYRMNTEAFF	TGTGCCAGCAGCCCCGGAGGGTACCGGATGAACACTGAAGCTTTCTTT
NA	NA	TRBV19	17	TRBJ2-1	CASSIKSGRVSYNEQFF	TGTGCCAGTAGTATTAAAAGTGGCAGGGTCTCCTACAATGAGCAGTTCTTC
TRBD1	NA	TRBV7-2	17	TRBJ2-7	CASSVTSGTGSSYEQYF	TGTGCCAGCAGCGTAACTTCCGGGACAGGGAGCTCCTACGAGCAGTACTTC
NA	NA	TRBV3-1/TRBV3-2	14	TRBJ1-2	CASSQDPRGRGYTF	TGTGCCAGCAGCCAAGATCCGAGAGGGAGAGGCTACACCTTC
TRBD1	NA	TRBV5-6	14	TRBJ1-5	CASSPGTGDRPQHF	TGTGCCAGCAGCCCAGGGACAGGCGACCGGCCCCAGCATTTT
TRBD1	NA	TRBV28	20	TRBJ2-7	CASSLRVWARQGAPNYEQYF	TGTGCCAGCAGTTTAAGGGTGTGGGCGAGACAGGGGGCCCCTAACTACGAGCAGTACTTC
NA	NA	TRBV25-1	14	TRBJ1-5	CASSAGASHQPQHF	TGTGCCAGCAGTGCTGGGGCCTCCCATCAGCCCCAGCATTTT
NA	NA	TRBV11-2	14	TRBJ1-1	CANSFPGAGTEAFF	TGTGCCAACAGCTTCCCGGGCGCGGGCACTGAAGCTTTCTTT
TRBD2	NA	TRBV7-8	14	TRBJ2-1	CASSWASGSAEQFF	TGTGCCAGCAGCTGGGCTAGCGGGAGTGCGGAGCAGTTCTTC
NA	NA	TRBV28	13	TRBJ1-2	CASSLSRQIGYTF	TGTGCCAGCAGTTTGAGTCGACAGATCGGCTACACCTTC
TRBD2	NA	TRBV6-2/TRBV6-3	15	TRBJ2-3	CASSYGTSNRRTQYF	TGTGCCAGCAGTTACGGGACTAGCAACCGGCGTACGCAGTATTTT